Detailed here is one T cell receptor beta chain. Its antigen is as yet unknown. The source of the sample is a study of shared clonotypes between healthy human individuals. Study outcomes and limitations: Despite large depth, rarefaction showed incomplete sorted-subset sequencing.

The data were produced by immunoSEQ multiplex PCR, yet TCRdb's version contains in-frame clones alone and is incomplete. The sample lists about 1.5 million clones; approximately 98% were seen once. The source of this sequence is a man aged 30 to 45 in good health. Sequencing was performed on naive CD4+ T cells sorted from blood. Subset defined: CD45RA+ positively selected.

The CDR3 protein is CASSSGLATDTQYF. The CDR3 coding sequence is TGTGCCAGCAGCTCGGGACTTGCCACAGATACGCAGTATTTT. The chain joins TRBV6-5 to TRBJ2-3, with D possibly matching TRBD2 (6 bases). The CDR3 has 14 amino acids. Trimming took off 6 bases at V and 2 bases at J, with 12 bases between the two ends. The germline CDR1 and CDR2 sequences are MNHEY and SVGAGI.